The 7 T cell receptor beta chains below were found in one sample sequenced in a study of cytomegalovirus exposure and HLA in healthy donors. Primers: 60 Vbeta forward and 13 Jbeta reverse. Sequencing was performed with immunoSEQ multiplex PCR; in TCRdb, only in-frame clones are kept and a portion is missing. The sample carries over 100,000 clones, more than 70% recorded once. Sequenced input: PBMCs. The receptors originated from a male donor in good health and CMV-seronegative.

The chain employs TRBV19 and TRBJ2-2; D possibly corresponds to TRBD1 (6 bases). Germline CDR1 is LNHDA and CDR2 is SQIVND (reference sequence). V dropped 6 bases and J dropped 3 bases, with 17 bases sitting between them. This CDR3 has 16 amino acids. The CDR3, as DNA: TGTGCCAGTAGATCAGGGGACGTCGTGGACACCGGGGAGCTGTTTTTT. This translates into CASRSGDVVDTGELFF.

Only a few counts were recorded for this clone. The chain couples TRBV12-5 to TRBJ1-4; the D gene is possibly TRBD1 (5 bases). Trimming cost V 4 bases and J 0 bases, with 12 bases left between them. Germline loops: CDR1 LGHNT, CDR2 FRNRAP. The CDR3 is made up of 16 amino acids. The CDR3 bases are TGTGCTAGTGGTTCCCAGGGTTTTGCAACTAATGAAAAACTGTTTTTT. It translates to CASGSQGFATNEKLFF.

V and J are TRBV19 and TRBJ2-7; tentatively, D is TRBD1 (6 bases). The CDR3 runs 15 residues. Trimming removed 9 bases at V and 0 bases at J, with 18 bases between. In germline, CDR1 is LNHDA, CDR2 SQIVND (reference sequence). CDR3 nucleotide sequence: TGTGCCAGCCTAGGGGAAACAGGGAGCTCCTACGAGCAGTACTTC. Amino acids: CASLGETGSSYEQYF.

This clone was counted between two and nine times. The chain employs TRBV18 and TRBJ2-7; TRBD2 aligns across 8 bases. The ends lost 5 bases at V and 3 bases at J; junction bases unmatched: 6. CDR1 is KGHSH, CDR2 LQKENI, per germline. The CDR3 length is 14 residues. The CDR3 loop is CASSMSGRDYEQYF. In nucleotides, the CDR3 is TGTGCCAGCTCAATGTCCGGGAGGGACTACGAGCAGTACTTC.

The rearrangement uses TRBV2 and TRBJ1-4, with TRBD1 matching over 10 bases. The germline CDR1 and CDR2 sequences are SNHLY and FYNNEI. The CDR3 consists of 19 residues. V lost 3 bases to trimming and J lost 0 bases; unmatched junction nucleotides: 10. CDR3 nucleotide sequence: TGTGCCAGCAGTGATGCTCGGACAGGGGGGCGAGCAACTAATGAAAAACTGTTTTTT. It yields the protein CASSDARTGGRATNEKLFF.

J is TRBJ2-1 and V is TRBV5-4, with a tentative D call TRBD2 (5 bases). The germline gives CDR1 SGHNT, CDR2 YYREEE (reference sequence). This CDR3 has 13 residues. The ends were cut back, 3 bases at V and 12 bases at J, with 16 bases in the middle. The CDR3 region is CASSSPDLLGQFF. The CDR3 nucleotides are TGTGCCAGCAGCTCCCCGGACTTGTTGGGGCAGTTCTTC.

V is TRBV9 and J is TRBJ1-1, with 7 nucleotides matching TRBD1. Germline lookup yields CDR1 SGDLS and CDR2 YYNGEE. The CDR3 is 15 residues long. Trimming took 3 bases from V and 0 from J; bases not matched to a gene: 5. This CDR3 reads CASSAGQSMNTEAFF. CDR3 nucleotides: TGTGCCAGCAGCGCGGGACAGAGCATGAACACTGAAGCTTTCTTT.